This record looks at one TCR beta chain sequence and its context. The antigen is unknown. The entry originates in a study of cytomegalovirus exposure and HLA in healthy donors. Broader study findings: A later analysis found common viral pathogens apparently linked to several of the most significant clusters. An analysis done earlier found most TCR beta V segments productive about 87% or about 30% of the time.

Germline loops: CDR1 SGHTS, CDR2 YDEGEE. The CDR3 sequence is 14 residues long. The V end was cut by 6 bases, the J end by 3 bases, with 14 bases between. In the PCR, 60 Vbeta and 13 Jbeta primers were used. Clones were sequenced by immunoSEQ multiplex PCR, and TCRdb holds only the in-frame ones, with some missing. The sample has around 71,000 clones, about 60% seen once. Sequences were obtained from PBMCs. The rearrangement joins TRBV5-8 to TRBJ2-3, with D possibly TRBD1 on 5 matching bases. The sequence came from a man aged 25-40 years in good health and CMV-seropositive. The CDR3 protein is CASNRRTRTDTQYF. CDR3 nucleotide sequence: TGTGCCAGCAACCGGCGGACACGAACAGATACGCAGTATTTT.